Listed below are T cell receptor beta chains from one sample, sequenced in a study of blood T cells in healthy people across ages. TCRdb redid the calling of the 5' RACE reads with MiXCR, one entry per CDR3 protein. The repertoire holds over 700,000 distinct CDR3 sequences, with less than 70% as singletons. Sequenced material: blood. Receptors originate from a man older than 75 in good health. CDR3s include the opening cysteine and the closing phenylalanine or tryptophan. D genes are given only for firm matches. Clone size, where shown, is once, few, many, or a class for clones that have expanded.

D,V,J,size,length,CDR3,DNA
TRBD1,TRBV2,TRBJ1-5,few,13,CASRGTGSQPQHF,TGTGCCAGCCGGGGGACAGGGAGTCAGCCCCAGCATTTT
TRBD2,TRBV12-5,TRBJ2-3,-,17,CASGLATTSGVHRYAYF,TGTGCTAGTGGTTTGGCAACTACTAGCGGGGTTCACAGATACGCGTATTTT
-,TRBV9,TRBJ1-1,-,11,CASMGGTEAFF,TGTGCCAGCATGGGGGGCACTGAAGCTTTCTTT
-,TRBV5-1,TRBJ2-1,-,14,CASSLRGGTNEQFF,TGCGCCAGCAGCTTGAGAGGAGGTACCAATGAGCAGTTCTTC
-,TRBV6-5,TRBJ2-1,-,15,CASSYRAARNNEQFF,TGTGCCAGCAGTTACAGGGCCGCCCGCAACAATGAGCAGTTCTTC
-,TRBV6-1,TRBJ2-7,-,13,CASSEAPGNEQYF,TGTGCCAGCAGTGAAGCGCCGGGAAACGAGCAGTACTTC
-,TRBV27,TRBJ2-4,-,13,CASSYRAEGGQYF,TGTGCCAGCAGTTATCGGGCGGAGGGCGGGCAGTACTTC
-,TRBV9,TRBJ1-5,few,14,CASSTQDSNQPQHF,TGTGCCAGCAGCACACAGGATAGCAATCAGCCCCAGCATTTT
-,TRBV3-1,TRBJ2-5,few,12,CASSPDRETQYF,TGTGCCAGCAGCCCCGATCGAGAGACCCAGTACTTC
-,TRBV5-1,TRBJ1-5,-,15,CASSLDGRERSPQHF,TGCGCCAGCAGCTTGGACGGCAGGGAACGCTCACCCCAGCATTTT
-,TRBV24-1,TRBJ2-7,-,13,CATSDFRGYEQYF,TGTGCCACCAGTGATTTTCGGGGATACGAGCAGTACTTC
-,TRBV30,TRBJ2-4,-,14,CAWSGRTAKNIQYF,TGTGCCTGGAGCGGCAGGACAGCCAAAAACATTCAGTACTTC
TRBD1,TRBV6-6,TRBJ1-3,-,15,CASSQQGALENTIYF,TGTGCCAGCAGTCAACAGGGGGCGTTGGAAAACACCATATATTTT